These 8 T cell receptor beta chains share one sample of origin, sequenced in a study of beta chain features in type 1 diabetes. Broader study findings: Type 1 diabetes patients had TCRB CDR3s that were shorter (moderately but significantly so) in all four CD4+ subsets.

Reverse transcribing all isolated RNA meant expressed TCRB transcripts were sequenced. The table came from immunoSEQ multiplex PCR; TCRdb's copy has only in-frame clones and leaves some out. Of hundreds of thousands of clones detected, 10% to 15% appear once; the ten largest clones hold 0.008% to 0.011%. These receptors' antigens are unknown. Sequencing was done on a sample of naive CD4+ T cells from blood. The receptors here all came from a woman aged 18 to 35 with type 1 diabetes.

This clone came up a few times. This sequence joins TRBV30 and TRBJ1-3; D perhaps matches TRBD1 (6 bases). CDR3 length: 13 amino acids. The ends were cut back, 3 bases at V and 4 bases at J, with 10 bases in the middle. CDR1 is GTSNPN, CDR2 SVGIG, per germline (reference sequence). The CDR3 region is CAWRVTGGNTIYF. CDR3 bases: TGTGCCTGGAGGGTAACAGGGGGAAACACCATATATTTT.

CDR3 amino acids: CASSFDWTGAEAFF. The CDR3, as DNA: TGTGCCAGCAGCTTTGATTGGACAGGGGCTGAAGCTTTCTTT. The V gene is TRBV5-6, the J gene TRBJ1-1; 9 bases fit TRBD1. From germline, CDR1 is SGHDT and CDR2 YYEEEE. The CDR3 sequence is 14 residues long. The junction had 5 bases not matched to a gene; V was cut back by 2 bases and J by 6 bases.

The chain links TRBV7-9 to TRBJ1-2; 7 bases agree with TRBD1. The J segment lost 4 bases and the V segment lost 5 bases, leaving 7 bases of the junction unmatched. Germline lookup yields CDR1 SEHNR and CDR2 FQNEAQ (reference sequence). The CDR3 covers 14 residues. DNA of the CDR3: TGTGCCAGCAGCCCCGACAGGGCTTTCTATGGCTACACCTTC. Protein product: CASSPDRAFYGYTF.

The chain is built from TRBV21-1 and TRBJ2-2; TRBD1 is the table's D call, not checked against the DNA. TRBV21-1 represents a pseudogene. The CDR3 sequence is 16 residues long. The CDR3 protein is CASCPPGTGKGGELFF. DNA of the CDR3: TGTGCCAGCTGCCCTCCCGGGACAGGGAAGGGAGGGGAGCTGTTTTTT.

V usage is TRBV10-3 and J usage is TRBJ2-5, with 9 bases that match TRBD1. This CDR3 has 13 amino acids. Germline assignment: CDR1 ENHRY and CDR2 SYGVKD. The V segment lost 8 bases and the J segment 1 base; nucleotides outside the gene matches: 2. CDR3 nucleotides: TGTGCCATCGCGACAGGGGGCCAAGAGACCCAGTACTTC. Translated: CAIATGGQETQYF.

The chain has TRBV4-1 and TRBJ1-5; D is unclear. The germline V gene encodes CDR1 MGHRA and CDR2 YSYEKL. The ends were cut back, 0 bases at V and 4 bases at J, with 13 bases in the middle. The CDR3 runs to 16 residues. The CDR3: CASSQDVTKRNQPQHF. In nucleotides, the CDR3 is TGCGCCAGCAGCCAAGATGTGACCAAGAGGAATCAGCCCCAGCATTTT.

This clone came up a few times. The V and J genes are TRBV18 and TRBJ1-5; no definite D call. V was clipped by 2 bases and J by 0 bases, with 8 bases between them. The CDR3 loop spans 15 amino acids. From germline, CDR1 is KGHSH and CDR2 LQKENI. The CDR3 here is CASSPIGDSNQPQHF. In DNA form, the CDR3 reads TGTGCCAGCTCACCAATAGGAGATAGCAATCAGCCCCAGCATTTT.

This chain connects TRBV5-4 to TRBJ2-1; D remains ambiguous. The CDR3 covers 15 residues. Trimming pared 0 bases from V and 4 bases from J, leaving 11 bases between. Germline V gene data show CDR1 as SGHNT and CDR2 as YYREEE (reference sequence). CDR3 bases: TGTGCCAGCAGCTTGGGAGGAGACGAGTACAATGAGCAGTTCTTC. It specifies CASSLGGDEYNEQFF.